A selection of T cell receptor beta chains follows, all from one sample in a study of Ad26.COV2.S vaccination and SARS-CoV-2 variants. TCRdb's copy holds only in-frame clones and misses some; the assay was immunoSEQ multiplex PCR. The sample carries about 350,000 clones, 70% to 90% recorded once. The material was peripheral blood, obtained in a trial of Ad26.COV2.S vaccine versus placebo. The receptors were gathered from a person aged 18-65 years who received the Ad26.COV2.S COVID-19 vaccine or a placebo. Each CDR3 is given with its conserved first and last residue. D genes are given only for firm matches. For some rows the clone size is stated as once, few or many, or as a class when expanded; others skip it.

v_gene: TRBV27
j_gene: TRBJ2-1
abundance: NA
d_gene: NA
CDR3aa: CASSGLLEQFF
CDR3nt: TGTGCCAGCAGTGGACTCCTTGAGCAGTTCTTC

v_gene: TRBV7-9
j_gene: TRBJ1-1
abundance: NA
d_gene: TRBD1
CDR3aa: CASSYRQGRVAFF
CDR3nt: TGTGCCAGCAGCTATAGACAGGGGCGTGTTGCTTTCTTT

v_gene: TRBV18
j_gene: TRBJ2-7
abundance: NA
d_gene: NA
CDR3aa: CASSPMGQNSYEQYF
CDR3nt: TGTGCCAGCTCACCGATGGGACAAAACTCCTACGAGCAGTACTTC

v_gene: TRBV2
j_gene: TRBJ1-5
abundance: NA
d_gene: TRBD1
CDR3aa: CASNAGTGGNQPQHF
CDR3nt: TGTGCCAGCAATGCCGGGACAGGGGGCAATCAGCCCCAGCATTTT

v_gene: TRBV6-5
j_gene: TRBJ1-3
abundance: NA
d_gene: NA
CDR3aa: CASSYGEGSGNTIYF
CDR3nt: TGTGCCAGCAGTTACGGAGAGGGGTCCGGAAACACCATATATTTT

v_gene: TRBV5-5
j_gene: TRBJ1-3
abundance: few
d_gene: NA
CDR3aa: CASSLAISGNTIYF
CDR3nt: TGTGCCAGCAGCTTGGCCATCTCTGGAAACACCATATATTTT

v_gene: TRBV19
j_gene: TRBJ1-5
abundance: NA
d_gene: NA
CDR3aa: CASSTYYRSNQPQHF
CDR3nt: TGTGCCAGTAGTACCTATTACAGGAGCAATCAGCCCCAGCATTTT

v_gene: TRBV18
j_gene: TRBJ2-7
abundance: NA
d_gene: NA
CDR3aa: CASSINSYEQYF
CDR3nt: TGTGCCAGCTCAATTAATTCCTACGAGCAGTACTTC

v_gene: TRBV10-2
j_gene: TRBJ2-7
abundance: NA
d_gene: NA
CDR3aa: CASSDSGPQTYF
CDR3nt: TGCGCCAGCAGTGATTCCGGGCCTCAGACGTACTTC

v_gene: TRBV5-1
j_gene: TRBJ2-2
abundance: NA
d_gene: NA
CDR3aa: CASSLIGGGTGELFF
CDR3nt: TGCGCCAGCAGCTTGATTGGGGGTGGCACCGGGGAGCTGTTTTTT

v_gene: TRBV14
j_gene: TRBJ2-1
abundance: NA
d_gene: NA
CDR3aa: CASSRRSSSYNEQFF
CDR3nt: TGTGCCAGCAGCCGGAGGAGTAGCTCCTACAATGAGCAGTTCTTC

v_gene: TRBV5-1
j_gene: TRBJ2-1
abundance: NA
d_gene: TRBD1
CDR3aa: CASSAGQGAGLNEQFF
CDR3nt: TGCGCCAGCAGCGCCGGACAGGGGGCTGGTTTGAATGAGCAGTTCTTC

v_gene: TRBV30
j_gene: TRBJ2-5
abundance: NA
d_gene: NA
CDR3aa: CAWSVLAEETQYF
CDR3nt: TGTGCCTGGAGTGTACTTGCGGAAGAGACCCAGTACTTC

v_gene: TRBV2
j_gene: TRBJ1-6
abundance: few
d_gene: NA
CDR3aa: CASSETGTKDSPLHF
CDR3nt: TGTGCCAGCAGCGAGACCGGGACAAAGGATTCACCCCTCCACTTT

v_gene: TRBV10-2
j_gene: TRBJ2-4
abundance: NA
d_gene: TRBD2
CDR3aa: CASTTSGIAKNIQYF
CDR3nt: TGCGCCAGCACGACTAGCGGCATAGCCAAAAACATTCAGTACTTC

v_gene: TRBV11-3
j_gene: TRBJ2-7
abundance: NA
d_gene: TRBD2
CDR3aa: CASSQGGTPYEQYF
CDR3nt: TGTGCCAGCAGCCAGGGAGGGACCCCCTACGAGCAGTACTTC

v_gene: TRBV3-1/TRBV3-2
j_gene: TRBJ2-5
abundance: NA
d_gene: NA
CDR3aa: CASRAREETQYF
CDR3nt: TGTGCCAGCAGAGCCAGGGAAGAGACCCAGTACTTC

v_gene: TRBV4-3
j_gene: TRBJ1-2
abundance: NA
d_gene: NA
CDR3aa: CASSQDLVSGEYGYTF
CDR3nt: TGCGCCAGCAGCCAAGATCTTGTGTCTGGGGAATATGGCTACACCTTC

v_gene: TRBV19
j_gene: TRBJ2-3
abundance: NA
d_gene: TRBD2
CDR3aa: CASHPGGSDTQYF
CDR3nt: TGTGCCTCGCACCCGGGGGGGTCAGATACGCAGTATTTT

v_gene: TRBV2
j_gene: TRBJ2-1
abundance: NA
d_gene: NA
CDR3aa: CASSPFGVGNEQFF
CDR3nt: TGTGCCAGCAGTCCTTTCGGGGTGGGCAATGAGCAGTTCTTC

v_gene: TRBV27
j_gene: TRBJ2-7
abundance: NA
d_gene: NA
CDR3aa: CASSPARGGEQYF
CDR3nt: TGTGCCAGCAGTCCCGCTCGGGGAGGCGAGCAGTACTTC

v_gene: TRBV10-1
j_gene: TRBJ2-5
abundance: NA
d_gene: NA
CDR3aa: CASSERGRETQYF
CDR3nt: TGCGCCAGCAGTGAGCGGGGACGAGAGACCCAGTACTTC

v_gene: TRBV10-2
j_gene: TRBJ1-1
abundance: many
d_gene: TRBD1
CDR3aa: CASITGAYTNTEAFF
CDR3nt: TGCGCCAGCATCACAGGGGCTTATACGAACACTGAAGCTTTCTTT

v_gene: TRBV4-2
j_gene: TRBJ2-7
abundance: NA
d_gene: TRBD1
CDR3aa: CASSQYGQGPYEQYF
CDR3nt: TGTGCCAGCAGCCAATATGGACAGGGGCCCTACGAGCAGTACTTC